This T cell receptor beta chain was captured by sequencing in a study of cytomegalovirus exposure and HLA in healthy donors. This table comes from immunoSEQ multiplex PCR, and its TCRdb copy is limited to in-frame clones, with some not included. Of 150,000 to 200,000 clones in the sample, 87% were seen once. This clone was counted between two and nine times. Sample: PBMCs. The clonotype was recovered from a woman aged 30 to 39 in good health and CMV-seronegative.

The CDR3 reads CASSRGSTGGNSPLHF. The CDR3 region has the DNA TGTGCCAGCAGTCGAGGCTCCACAGGCGGAAATTCACCCCTCCACTTT. The J gene is TRBJ1-6, the V gene TRBV2, with a possible D match to TRBD1 (5 bases). The V gene's germline CDR1 is SNHLY and CDR2 FYNNEI. This CDR3 has 16 residues. The V and J ends lost 5 bases and 7 bases respectively, with 18 bases between them.